This T cell receptor (beta chain) was obtained from a study of blood T cell repertoires in COVID-19. Study-wide background: Whether acute or convalescent, the COVID-19 samples came from the United States, Italy and Spain. Sources were T cells, B-cell-depleted T cells, or PBMCs; the material itself was cDNA or gDNA.

Study processing details: The authors estimated nucleated cell counts from reference gene primer amplification. Only in-frame clones appear in the TCRdb table, and some are missing; sequencing was by immunoSEQ multiplex PCR. Clone size and the V and J calls come from that table; the DNA yielded D and trimming. The sample lists around 130,000 clones, about 75% occurring once. V was cut by 4 bases and J by 3 bases, with 11 bases left in between. Looked up from germline, CDR1 is SGHTS and CDR2 is YDEGEE. The CDR3 runs 14 residues. The sequenced material came from peripheral blood. This chain connects TRBV5-8 to TRBJ2-1; D perhaps matches TRBD1 (6 bases). This TCR derives from a man older than 75 with acute or convalescent COVID-19. CDR3 sequence reads: CASSQRTVYNEQFF. CDR3 DNA sequence: TGTGCCAGCAGCCAGAGGACAGTCTACAATGAGCAGTTCTTC.